Presented here are 20 T cell receptor beta chains from one specimen sequenced in a study of cytomegalovirus exposure and HLA in healthy donors. The PCR was carried out with 60 Vbeta primers and 13 Jbeta primers. The method was immunoSEQ multiplex PCR; TCRdb's version includes in-frame clones alone and lacks a portion of them. Of under 200,000 clones detected, roughly 83% appear once; the ten largest clones hold 2% to 2.5%. Sequencing was performed on PBMCs. The receptors come from a woman between 45 and 60 years old in good health and CMV-seronegative.

The chain joins TRBV7-6 to TRBJ1-2; TRBD1 matches 12 bases. Germline V CDR1 and CDR2: SGHVS, FNYEAQ. CDR3 length: 15 amino acids. The V segment lost 5 bases and the J segment 4 bases; nucleotides outside the gene matches: 5. This chain's CDR3 is CASSQGTGGIYGYTF. The DNA of the CDR3 is TGTGCCAGCAGCCAAGGGACAGGGGGCATCTATGGCTACACCTTC.

CDR3 DNA sequence: TGTGCCAGCAGCCCTAGCGGGGGGAGAACGTCTGGCTGGCTGTTTTTT. It specifies CASSPSGGRTSGWLFF. V and J are TRBV7-9 and TRBJ2-2; 11 bases align to TRBD2. CDR1 is SEHNR, CDR2 FQNEAQ, per germline (reference sequence). The CDR3 length is 16 residues. The J segment lost 13 bases and the V segment lost 5 bases, leaving 15 bases of the junction unmatched.

V gene TRBV6-5 combines with J gene TRBJ1-1; D gene unclear. This CDR3 has 14 amino acids. Germline V gives CDR1 MNHEY, CDR2 SVGAGI. The V and J ends lost 5 bases and 4 bases respectively, with 14 bases between them. The CDR3 DNA reads as TGTGCCAGCAGTCCCCAGCGGTCGGGCACTGAAGCTTTCTTT. This encodes CASSPQRSGTEAFF.

This rearrangement joins TRBV4-2 to TRBJ1-5, with 9 bases matching TRBD1. The CDR3 has 15 residues. Unmatched junction bases numbered 1, after V lost 0 bases and J lost 4 bases. In germline, CDR1 is LGHNA, CDR2 YNFKEQ. The CDR3 is CASSQDGTGNQPQHF. The DNA of the CDR3 is TGTGCCAGCAGCCAAGATGGGACAGGGAATCAGCCCCAGCATTTT.

The chain employs TRBV10-3 and TRBJ1-1; D is ambiguous. The CDR3 has 14 amino acids. Per the germline V gene, CDR1 is ENHRY and CDR2 is SYGVKD. The V end was cut by 4 bases, the J end by 3 bases, with 12 bases between. CDR3 coding DNA: TGTGCCATCAGTGCTAAGGGAGCGGACACTGAAGCTTTCTTT. It encodes CAISAKGADTEAFF.

This rearrangement joins TRBV5-1 to TRBJ1-3; D uncertain. There are 14 residues in the CDR3. Looked up from germline, CDR1 is SGHRS and CDR2 is YFSETQ. The V end was cut by 4 bases, the J end by 2 bases, with 10 bases between. The CDR3 DNA is TGCGCCAGCAGCCCCTCGTTCGCTGGAAACACCATATATTTT. It specifies CASSPSFAGNTIYF.

This clone was recorded only once. One junction end disagrees with the germline gene, perhaps due to a read error. V gene TRBV4-1 combines with J gene TRBJ2-2; D is ambiguous. Germline V gene data show CDR1 as MGHRA and CDR2 as YSYEKL. The length of the CDR3 is 15 residues. The CDR3, as DNA: TGTGCCAGCAGCCAAGAGACCGCGGTTGCCGGGGAGCTGTTTTTT. Residues: CASSQETAVAGELFF.

The rearrangement joins TRBV29-1 to TRBJ2-1; D may be TRBD1 (6 bases). V was shortened by 1 base and J by 0 bases, with 16 bases between the two germline ends. This CDR3 region has 17 residues. Germline-derived CDR1 and CDR2 are SQVTM and ANQGSEA. The CDR3 loop is CSVEGVNRAISYNEQFF. The DNA of the CDR3 is TGCAGCGTTGAAGGAGTTAACAGGGCCATCTCCTACAATGAGCAGTTCTTC.

V gene TRBV4-3 combines with J gene TRBJ2-1; 7 bases agree with TRBD2. The CDR3 length is 16 residues. The germline V gene has CDR1 LGHNA and CDR2 YSLEER. With V trimmed by 0 bases and J by 6 bases, 8 bases remained unmatched. In DNA, the CDR3 is TGCGCCAGCAGCCAAGAGCTAGCGGCGGAATTCAATGAGCAGTTCTTC. Amino acid sequence: CASSQELAAEFNEQFF.

This clone was detected only a few times. The rearrangement joins TRBV6-5 to TRBJ2-2; possibly TRBD1 for D (5 bases). Germline lookup yields CDR1 MNHEY and CDR2 SVGAGI. CDR3 size: 15 residues. V lost 0 bases and J lost 6, with 11 bases in between. The DNA of the CDR3 is TGTGCCAGCAGTTACTCGTGGGGCAACCCCGGGGAGCTGTTTTTT. Translating gives CASSYSWGNPGELFF.

The chain carries TRBV6-5 and TRBJ2-3; 11 nucleotides line up with TRBD2. There are 15 residues in the CDR3. Germline V CDR1 and CDR2: MNHEY, SVGAGI. The V gene end was trimmed by 8 bases and the J gene end by 5 bases; junction bases not matched to a gene: 9. Written as DNA, the CDR3 is TGTGCCAGCCGAAAGGGGACTAGCGGAAAAGATACGCAGTATTTT. Translating it yields CASRKGTSGKDTQYF.

A few counts support this clone. Its ends do not fully match the called genes, so a read error is possible. CDR3 in DNA: TGTTCCAGCAGCACCAGACTAGCGGGAACCGGGGAGCTGTTTTTT. Amino acids: CSSSTRLAGTGELFF. The chain joins TRBV7-9 to TRBJ2-2; 11 positions agree with TRBD2. The germline gives CDR1 SEHNR, CDR2 FQNEAQ (reference sequence). The CDR3 length is 15 residues.

The J gene is TRBJ2-7, the V gene TRBV7-2; D is unclear. The germline V gene has CDR1 SGHTA and CDR2 FQGNSA. The CDR3 is 15 amino acids. The ends were cut back, 1 base at V and 0 bases at J, with 10 bases in the middle. In nucleotides, the CDR3 is TGTGCCAGCAGCTTAGGTAGCCTTAGCTCCTACGAGCAGTACTTC. Translated, it gives CASSLGSLSSYEQYF.

This chain links TRBV6-6 with TRBJ1-5; D is ambiguous. This CDR3 is built from 14 residues. Per the germline V gene, CDR1 is MNHNY and CDR2 is SVGAGI (reference sequence). V was pared by 7 bases and J by 2 bases, with 12 bases between. The CDR3 protein is CASTRDFGNQPQHF. The CDR3 coding sequence is TGTGCCAGCACCAGAGACTTTGGCAATCAGCCCCAGCATTTT.

As DNA, the CDR3 is TGTGCCAGCGCCCCGAGGGGGACGGCGGTTGGGAATGAGCAGTTCTTC. Protein sequence: CASAPRGTAVGNEQFF. The chain combines TRBV28 with TRBJ2-1, with D possibly matching TRBD1 (6 bases). Between the trimmed V and J ends, which lost 8 bases and 7 bases, there was a span of 24 bases. The V gene's germline CDR1 is MDHEN and CDR2 SYDVKM. This CDR3 has 16 amino acids. The full variable domain, in which reference TRBV28 and TRBJ2-1 provide the parts outside the CDR3, is DVKVTQSSRYLVKRTGEKVFLECVQDMDHENMFWYRQDPGLGLRLIYFSYDVKMKEKGDIPEGYSVSREKKERFSLILESASTNQTSMYLCASAPRGTAVGNEQFFGPGTRLTVL.

V and J are TRBV29-1 and TRBJ2-3; maybe TRBD1 (5 bases). This CDR3 region has 13 residues. The V end lost 4 bases, the J end lost 3 bases, and 11 bases lay between the germline ends. Germline CDR1 and CDR2: SQVTM and ANQGSEA. The CDR3 DNA reads as TGCAGCGTTGCCAGGGATGGGACAGATACGCAGTATTTT. It codes for CSVARDGTDTQYF.

V gene TRBV28 combines with J gene TRBJ1-5; no reliable D call. Germline V gene sequence: CDR1 MDHEN, CDR2 SYDVKM. This CDR3 has 15 amino acids. Between the trimmed V and J ends, which lost 5 bases and 2 bases, there was a span of 13 bases. CDR3 loop: CASSHGGGGNQPQHF. The CDR3 bases are TGTGCCAGCAGTCACGGCGGAGGTGGCAATCAGCCCCAGCATTTT.

This clone was seen a handful of times. The V and J genes are TRBV11-2 and TRBJ2-1; a possible D gene is TRBD1 (5 bases). Germline-derived CDR1 and CDR2 are SGHAT and FQNNGV. The CDR3 runs to 13 residues. Trimming left V 5 bases short and J 5 bases short, with 10 bases between. The CDR3 sequence: CASSTGPNNEQFF. The CDR3 region has the DNA TGTGCCAGCAGCACAGGACCGAACAATGAGCAGTTCTTC. The whole variable domain, filled in from reference TRBV11-2 and TRBJ2-1, reads EAGVAQSPRYKIIEKRQSVAFWCNPISGHATLYWYQQILGQGPKLLIQFQNNGVVDDSQLPKDRFSAERLKGVDSTLKIQPAKLEDSAVYLCASSTGPNNEQFFGPGTRLTVL.

The V and J genes are TRBV10-3 and TRBJ2-5, with 7 bases aligning to TRBD1. This CDR3 has 13 residues. V lost 5 bases, J lost 2 bases, and 2 bases stayed unmatched. CDR1 and CDR2 (germline): ENHRY, SYGVKD. The CDR3 sequence is CAISPGQQETQYF. As DNA, the CDR3 is TGTGCCATCAGTCCGGGACAGCAAGAGACCCAGTACTTC.

The V call is TRBV9, the J call TRBJ2-2; 7 nucleotides match TRBD1. Germline V CDR1 and CDR2: SGDLS, YYNGEE. The ends lost 2 bases at V and 2 bases at J; junction bases unmatched: 9. There are 17 residues in the CDR3. In nucleotides, the CDR3 is TGTGCCAGCAGCGTGAGACAAGGGGGCACTAACACCGGGGAGCTGTTTTTT. Amino acid sequence: CASSVRQGGTNTGELFF.